These 15 T cell receptor beta chains share one sample of origin, sequenced in a study of blood T cells in healthy people across ages. With a J-beta primer mix and a sample-barcoded 5' primer, a second PCR ran roughly 6 to 12 cycles. TCRdb reanalysed the 5' RACE reads using MiXCR and keeps one entry per CDR3 protein. This table has approximately 2,000,000 distinct CDR3 sequences, more than 35% appearing once. The sequenced material came from blood. The receptors come from a human donor in good health.

This sequence joins TRBV2 and TRBJ2-1, with 9 bases identical to TRBD1. Germline CDR1 and CDR2: SNHLY and FYNNEI. With V trimmed by 4 bases and J by 8 bases, 9 bases remained unmatched. The CDR3 spans 15 residues. The chain's CDR3 is CASSVVGQGLDEQFF. For the CDR3, the DNA is TGTGCCAGCAGTGTGGTGGGACAGGGTTTGGATGAGCAGTTCTTC. Using reference TRBV2 and TRBJ2-1 for the parts outside the CDR3, the full variable domain is EPEVTQTPSHQVTQMGQEVILRCVPISNHLYFYWYRQILGQKVEFLVSFYNNEISEKSEIFDDQFSVERPDGSNFTLKIRSTKLEDSAMYFCASSVVGQGLDEQFFGPGTRLTVL.

This clonotype was picked up a small number of times. The rearrangement uses TRBV29-1 and TRBJ1-5, with 9 bases fitting TRBD1. This CDR3 spans 13 amino acids. Germline CDR1 is SQVTM and CDR2 is ANQGSEA. V was pared by 5 bases and J by 5 bases, with 4 bases of the junction left unmatched. As DNA, the CDR3 is TGCAGCGTTCAGACAGGGGGTGATCAGCCCCAGCATTTT. It encodes CSVQTGGDQPQHF.

The rearrangement joins TRBV7-2 to TRBJ2-1; unclear D gene. Trimming stripped 1 base from V and 10 bases from J, with 11 bases between. CDR1 SGHTA and CDR2 FQGNSA come from the germline V gene. The CDR3 sequence is 13 residues long. CDR3 in DNA: TGTGCCAGCAGCTTAGACTGGAAAGGGGAGCAGTTCTTC. It specifies CASSLDWKGEQFF.

This rearrangement joins TRBV20-1 to TRBJ1-2, with D unclear. The germline V gene encodes CDR1 DFQATT and CDR2 SNEGSKA (reference sequence). There are 13 residues in the CDR3. Trimming cost V 4 bases and J 4 bases, with 13 bases left between them. CDR3 DNA sequence: TGCAGTGCTAAGTATGCAGAAGGCTATGGCTACACCTTC. Amino acid sequence: CSAKYAEGYGYTF.

This sequence joins TRBV29-1 and TRBJ1-1; D is undetermined. Germline assignment: CDR1 SQVTM and CDR2 ANQGSEA. Trimming took off 1 base at V and 6 bases at J, with 12 bases between the two ends. The CDR3 totals 13 residues. CDR3 DNA: TGCAGCGTTGAAGGGTTTTTTGGCTCTGAAGCTTTCTTT. Amino acids: CSVEGFFGSEAFF. The full variable domain, completed using reference TRBV29-1 and TRBJ1-1, is SAVISQKPSRDICQRGTSLTIQCQVDSQVTMMFWYRQQPGQSLTLIATANQGSEATYESGFVIDKFPISRPNLTFSTLTVSNMSPEDSSIYLCSVEGFFGSEAFFGQGTRLTVV.

The chain carries TRBV7-9 and TRBJ1-4; D call uncertain. Germline V CDR1 and CDR2: SEHNR, FQNEAQ (reference sequence). The CDR3 covers 15 residues. V lost 2 bases and J 3 bases, leaving 10 bases between the germline ends. Here the CDR3 DNA reads TGTGCCAGCAGCTTACGCGGGGATGCTAATGAAAAACTGTTTTTT. As protein: CASSLRGDANEKLFF.

Worth noting for this clonotype: A read error may produce the germline difference seen at one junction end. The V gene is TRBV7-2, the J gene TRBJ2-4; a possible D gene is TRBD1 (6 bases). This CDR3 is 14 amino acids long. Germline-derived CDR1 and CDR2 are SGHTA and FQGNSA. The chain's CDR3 is CANSLALTGSIQYF. The CDR3 DNA reads TGTGCCAACAGCTTAGCGCTAACAGGGAGCATTCAGTACTTC. Complete variable domain (other parts from reference TRBV7-2 and TRBJ2-4): GAGVSQSPSNKVTEKGKDVELRCDPISGHTALYWYRQSLGQGLEFLIYFQGNSAPDKSGLPSDRFSAERTGGSVSTLTIQRTQQEDSAVYLCANSLALTGSIQYFGAGTRLSVL.

This clonotype came up a few times. V is TRBV5-1 and J is TRBJ1-4, with a tentative D call TRBD1 (6 bases). The CDR3 is 14 residues long. Between the trimmed V and J ends, which lost 0 bases and 8 bases, there was a span of 11 bases. The germline V gene has CDR1 SGHRS and CDR2 YFSETQ. In DNA, the CDR3 is TGCGCCAGCAGCTTGGATCAGGGGCTGGAAAAACTGTTTTTT. It is translated as CASSLDQGLEKLFF.

This clonotype was detected many times. This chain joins TRBV20-1 and TRBJ2-4, with D maybe TRBD1 (6 bases). The J call is in doubt because the DNA end fits TRBJ2-7 better. This CDR3 has 13 amino acids. Germline CDR1 reads DFQATT; CDR2 reads SNEGSKA (reference sequence). This CDR3 reads CSARGDRLYEQYF. The CDR3 DNA reads as TGCAGTGCTAGAGGAGACAGGTTATACGAGCAGTACTTC.

As to this clonotype: A single base separates this from a much larger clone, so it may be a read error. The genes are TRBV28 and TRBJ2-7; D is ambiguous. Looked up from germline, CDR1 is MDHEN and CDR2 is SYDVKM. The CDR3 spans 12 residues. Trimming shortened V by 1 base and J by 5 bases, and 6 bases separated the two germline ends. The CDR3 DNA follows: TGTGCCAGCAGTTTATACATGCACGAGCAGTACTTC. It codes for CASSLYMHEQYF.

This chain uses TRBV7-7 with TRBJ2-3; no clear D. The CDR3 length is 14 residues. Trimming took 4 bases from V and 5 from J, leaving 13 bases between them. Germline V lookup: CDR1 SSHAT, CDR2 FNYEAQ (reference sequence). CDR3 amino acids: CASSSNVYVDTQYF. The CDR3 DNA sequence: TGTGCCAGCAGCTCAAACGTCTATGTAGATACGCAGTATTTT.

Remarks on this clonotype: With a much larger clone just one base away, this may be a read error. This chain uses TRBV27 with TRBJ2-3; D call uncertain. The germline CDR1 and CDR2 sequences are MNHEY and SMNVEV (reference sequence). The CDR3 runs to 14 residues. The DNA for the CDR3 is TGTGCCAGCAGTTTTGCAGGAAGGCCAGATACGCGGTATTTT. Protein product: CASSFAGRPDTRYF.

This clonotype has a handful of counts. The V and J genes are TRBV7-8 and TRBJ2-1, with D unclear. The CDR3 extends over 19 amino acids. Per germline, CDR1 SGHVS and CDR2 FQNEAQ. V lost 0 bases, J lost 5 bases, and 23 bases lay in between. In nucleotides, the CDR3 is TGTGCCAGCAGCTTAGCCACACCTGATCTCCTATTTCCTAACAATGAGCAGTTCTTC. The encoded protein is CASSLATPDLLFPNNEQFF.

This clonotype showed up many times. The gene calls are TRBV5-1 and TRBJ1-4; TRBD1 agrees at 7 bases. CDR3 size: 15 residues. V was clipped by 0 bases and J by 1 base; unmatched bases: 0. CDR1 and CDR2 from the germline V gene are SGHRS and YFSETQ. The CDR3, as DNA: TGCGCCAGCAGCTTGGGGGACAGAACTAATGAAAAACTGTTTTTT. This gives the protein CASSLGDRTNEKLFF.

The chain employs TRBV12-3 or TRBV12-4 and TRBJ1-6, with D unresolved. V lost 7 bases and J lost 0, with 10 bases in between. CDR3 length equals 15 residues. Written as DNA, the CDR3 is TGTGCCAGCACCCTCAGGAGCTCCTATAATTCACCCCTCCACTTT. Its protein is CASTLRSSYNSPLHF.